This T cell receptor beta chain was retrieved from a study of long-term antiretroviral therapy in people with HIV. immunoSEQ v3.0 was run at survey level. Sequencing was designed to cover about 40,000-50,000 T-cell genomes in each sample. Profiled with immunoSEQ multiplex PCR; TCRdb holds only in-frame clones, not every one. The repertoire includes around 25,000 clones, under 80% of them detected once, and about 11% sits in the top ten. In regard to this clone: Its target is not known.

Findings and limits, study-wide: Pre-ART expanded TRB clones stayed dominant throughout, though often decreasing after ART. Although diversity increased after ART, it remained lower than in transplant donor controls. Controls had broader CDR3 length ranges than HIV repertoires did.

The CDR3 length is 14 residues. Germline loops: CDR1 SGDLS, CDR2 YYNGEE. The ends were cut back, 0 bases at V and 2 bases at J, with 9 bases in the middle. The sample here was unsorted PBMCs, taken 1.1 years before starting antiretroviral therapy. The chain combines TRBV9 with TRBJ2-7; D not resolved. The TCR originated in a woman in her thirties or forties with HIV. The CDR3 loop reads CASSVGDWAYEQYF. The CDR3 DNA sequence: TGTGCCAGCAGCGTAGGTGATTGGGCCTACGAGCAGTACTTC.